The 18 T cell receptor beta chains below come from one sample, sequenced in a study of cytomegalovirus exposure and HLA in healthy donors. Method: immunoSEQ multiplex PCR; TCRdb's copy keeps in-frame clones and lacks some. The sample contains some 270,000 clones, approximately 83% of which appear only once. Source material: PBMCs. The receptors were gathered from a woman under 30 in good health and CMV-seronegative.

The chain combines TRBV9 with TRBJ2-2; TRBD1 is a possible D gene (5 bases). The CDR3 totals 15 residues. The germline V gene encodes CDR1 SGDLS and CDR2 YYNGEE. With 0 bases removed from V and 1 base from J, the gap between germline ends came to 7 bases. The CDR3 loop is CASSVAGMNTGELFF. CDR3 nucleotide sequence: TGTGCCAGCAGCGTAGCAGGGATGAACACCGGGGAGCTGTTTTTT.

V is TRBV7-9 and J is TRBJ1-5, with TRBD1 matching 9 bases. The V gene's germline CDR1 is SEHNR and CDR2 FQNEAQ (reference sequence). CDR3 length: 15 amino acids. V lost 6 bases and J lost 4; bases outside the gene matches: 7. The CDR3 nucleotides read TGTGCCAGCAGTCGATATGGGACAGGGAATCAGCCCCAGCATTTT. Protein sequence: CASSRYGTGNQPQHF.

V and J are TRBV28 and TRBJ2-6, with D hard to call. The V end was cut by 6 bases, the J end by 0 bases, with 6 bases between. This CDR3 contains 14 residues. Germline V lookup: CDR1 MDHEN, CDR2 SYDVKM. The DNA for the CDR3 is TGTGCCAGCAGGAGCCCCTCTGGGGCCAACGTCCTGACTTTC. Translated, it gives CASRSPSGANVLTF.

This chain connects TRBV9 to TRBJ1-5, with TRBD1 as a possible D gene (6 bases). V was clipped by 0 bases and J by 4 bases, with 11 bases between them. In germline, CDR1 is SGDLS, CDR2 YYNGEE. The CDR3 has 15 residues. CDR3: CASSVEGGVNQPQHF. The CDR3 nucleotides are TGTGCCAGCAGCGTAGAAGGGGGGGTAAATCAGCCCCAGCATTTT.

The chain's CDR3 is CASSGDWEGTRYEQYF. The CDR3 nucleotides are TGCGCCAGCAGTGGGGATTGGGAGGGGACCCGCTACGAGCAGTACTTC. The chain uses TRBV10-1 and TRBJ2-7, with 7 bases lining up with TRBD2. The CDR3 has 16 residues. The trim removed 4 bases at V and 3 bases at J, leaving 12 bases unmatched. Germline values: CDR1 WNHNN, CDR2 SYGVQD (reference sequence).

The V and J genes are TRBV19 and TRBJ2-7, with 9 nucleotides matching TRBD1. The CDR3 spans 15 residues. Germline CDR1 reads LNHDA; CDR2 reads SQIVND (reference sequence). The junction had 10 bases not matched to a gene; V was cut back by 6 bases and J by 4 bases. CDR3 nucleotide sequence: TGTGCCAGTAGCCGAGCGTGGGACAGGGCGTACGAGCAGTACTTC. Protein product: CASSRAWDRAYEQYF.

The V call is TRBV6-1, the J call TRBJ1-5, with D hard to call. The CDR3 covers 15 residues. Trimming shortened V by 2 bases and J by 3 bases, and 11 bases separated the two germline ends. CDR1 is MNHNS and CDR2 is SASEGT in the germline V gene. CDR3 sequence reads: CASSEQVWANQPQHF. In DNA, the CDR3 is TGTGCCAGCAGTGAACAGGTTTGGGCCAATCAGCCCCAGCATTTT.

The chain employs TRBV6-5 and TRBJ1-1; a possible D gene is TRBD1 (5 bases). V was cut by 5 bases and J by 1 base, with 11 bases left in between. This CDR3 comprises 14 residues. Germline V gives CDR1 MNHEY, CDR2 SVGAGI. The chain's CDR3 is CASSPAGGNTEAFF. CDR3 DNA sequence: TGTGCCAGCAGTCCCGCCGGGGGGAACACTGAAGCTTTCTTT.

This clone was observed a handful of times. J is TRBJ2-7 and V is TRBV7-8; TRBD2 might be the D (6 bases). Trimming took off 5 bases at V and 3 bases at J, with 11 bases between the two ends. Germline V gives CDR1 SGHVS, CDR2 FQNEAQ. The length of the CDR3 is 13 residues. CDR3 loop: CASSTSGFYEQYF. CDR3 DNA sequence: TGTGCCAGCAGCACAAGCGGGTTCTACGAGCAGTACTTC.

The V gene is TRBV19, the J gene TRBJ1-2, with unresolved D. V shed 1 base and J shed 7 bases, with 4 bases lying between them. The germline V gene has CDR1 LNHDA and CDR2 SQIVND (reference sequence). This CDR3 is built from 11 residues. The CDR3: CASSIASGYTF. The CDR3, as DNA: TGTGCCAGTAGTATAGCGTCTGGCTACACCTTC.

This chain connects TRBV5-4 to TRBJ2-1; D not resolved. The CDR3 extends over 12 amino acids. Germline V CDR1 and CDR2: SGHNT, YYREEE (reference sequence). Trimming pared 3 bases from V and 3 bases from J, leaving 4 bases between. DNA of the CDR3: TGTGCCAGCAGCTCATTCTACAATGAGCAGTTCTTC. It yields the protein CASSSFYNEQFF.

The J gene is TRBJ1-2, the V gene TRBV5-1; 7 positions agree with TRBD1. V lost 5 bases to trimming and J lost 0 bases; unmatched junction nucleotides: 7. Germline CDR1 and CDR2: SGHRS and YFSETQ. The CDR3 is made up of 15 amino acids. Written as DNA, the CDR3 is TGCGCCAGCAGTCGACAGGGCCCAACTAACTATGGCTACACCTTC. Translated, it gives CASSRQGPTNYGYTF.

The chain couples TRBV5-4 to TRBJ2-2; maybe TRBD1 (5 bases). The germline V gene encodes CDR1 SGHNT and CDR2 YYREEE (reference sequence). The CDR3 covers 14 residues. V gave up 4 bases and J gave up 6 bases, with 13 bases separating them. DNA for the CDR3: TGTGCCAGCAGCCCTGACACCAGGGCCGGGGAGCTGTTTTTT. It specifies CASSPDTRAGELFF.

The V and J genes are TRBV2 and TRBJ1-1; 7 nucleotides line up with TRBD1. Germline V gives CDR1 SNHLY, CDR2 FYNNEI. The CDR3 has 14 residues. V was pared by 6 bases and J by 3 bases, with 7 bases of the junction left unmatched. The DNA of the CDR3 is TGTGCCAGCAGCGACAGGGAAGGGCACACTGAAGCTTTCTTT. Amino acids: CASSDREGHTEAFF.

V gene TRBV6-1 combines with J gene TRBJ2-7, with 10 bases identical to TRBD2. Germline loops: CDR1 MNHNS, CDR2 SASEGT. J gave up 6 bases and V 7 bases, and 9 bases lay outside the gene matches. The length of the CDR3 is 14 residues. This CDR3 is CASKLAGTPPEQYF. CDR3 nucleotides: TGTGCCAGCAAACTAGCGGGAACCCCTCCCGAGCAGTACTTC.

This clone was seen a few times. The chain is built from TRBV30 and TRBJ2-1; a weak D match, TRBD1 (6 bases). V was cut by 5 bases and J by 7 bases, with 18 bases left in between. Per germline, CDR1 GTSNPN and CDR2 SVGIG (reference sequence). The CDR3 runs to 14 residues. The CDR3 DNA is TGTGCCTGGGGCGCCGGGTGGGGGACAAATGAGCAGTTCTTC. This sequence encodes CAWGAGWGTNEQFF.

This chain joins TRBV5-1 and TRBJ1-2, with TRBD1 as a possible D gene (5 bases). This CDR3 has 12 amino acids. V was clipped by 0 bases and J by 7 bases, with 7 bases between them. Germline V gene sequence: CDR1 SGHRS, CDR2 YFSETQ. This CDR3 is CASSLAGGGYTF. The CDR3, as DNA: TGCGCCAGCAGCTTGGCCGGGGGTGGCTACACCTTC.

The genes are TRBV5-1 and TRBJ1-1; D is ambiguous. V was pared by 7 bases and J by 0 bases, with 19 bases between. The germline gives CDR1 SGHRS, CDR2 YFSETQ. The CDR3 runs to 16 residues. Written as DNA, the CDR3 is TGCGCCAGCGAACCAACCCCGGGGATCATGAACACTGAAGCTTTCTTT. Protein sequence: CASEPTPGIMNTEAFF.